These 2 T cell receptor beta chains came from one sample sequenced in a study of cytomegalovirus exposure and HLA in healthy donors. The study ran its PCR with 60 Vbeta and 13 Jbeta primers. Some clones are missing from TCRdb's copy, which holds only in-frame ones; the method was immunoSEQ multiplex PCR. This table lists around 76,000 clones. The material sequenced was PBMCs. The receptors come from a boy aged 5-17 years in good health and CMV-seronegative.

V and J are TRBV5-1 and TRBJ1-1, with a possible D match to TRBD1 (6 bases). This CDR3 spans 14 amino acids. Germline V gene data show CDR1 as SGHRS and CDR2 as YFSETQ. V gave up 10 bases and J gave up 1 base, with 17 bases separating them. This CDR3 reads CASAGTKENTEAFF. The DNA for the CDR3 is TGCGCCTCAGCCGGGACAAAAGAGAACACTGAAGCTTTCTTT.

This chain joins TRBV7-3 and TRBJ2-7, with TRBD1 identical over 8 bases. Trimming at V came to 2 bases and at J to 6 bases, leaving 3 bases not matched to a gene. Germline-derived CDR1 and CDR2 are SGHTA and FQGTGA. This CDR3 has 13 amino acids. The CDR3 DNA follows: TGTGCCAGCAGCTTAGGGGACAGGTTCGAGCAGTACTTC. Translation gives CASSLGDRFEQYF.